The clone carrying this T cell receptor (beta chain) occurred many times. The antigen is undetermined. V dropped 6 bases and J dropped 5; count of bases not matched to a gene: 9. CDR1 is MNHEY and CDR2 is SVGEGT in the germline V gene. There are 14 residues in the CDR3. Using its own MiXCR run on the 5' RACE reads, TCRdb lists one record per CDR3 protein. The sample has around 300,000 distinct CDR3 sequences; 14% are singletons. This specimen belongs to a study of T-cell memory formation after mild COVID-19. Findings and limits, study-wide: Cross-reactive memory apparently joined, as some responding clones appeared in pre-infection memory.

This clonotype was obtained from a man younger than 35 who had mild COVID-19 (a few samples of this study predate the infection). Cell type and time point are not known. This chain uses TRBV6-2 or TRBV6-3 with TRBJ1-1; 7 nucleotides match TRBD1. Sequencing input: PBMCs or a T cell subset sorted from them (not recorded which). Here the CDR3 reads CASSPGQAGTEAFF. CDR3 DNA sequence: TGTGCCAGCAGCCCAGGACAGGCGGGGACTGAAGCTTTCTTT.